This T cell receptor beta chain was sequenced in a study of T cell responses to AZD1222 COVID-19 vaccine. The data were produced by immunoSEQ multiplex PCR, yet TCRdb's version contains in-frame clones alone and is incomplete. The data hold 130,000 to 150,000 clones, with about 87% observed a single time. V lost 2 bases to trimming and J lost 4 bases, with 11 bases between them. There are 14 residues in the CDR3. In germline, CDR1 is MNHEY, CDR2 SVGEGT. For this clone: Its antigen is not identified.

Study-wide results and limits: There were vaccine-associated CD4 TCRs across spike, dominant at 160-218 and 743-854. Spike-specific TCR breadth and depth both grew after two AZD1222 doses. The repertoires were collected only after the peak T cell response.

This receptor was taken from an adult in good health. This chain connects TRBV6-2 or TRBV6-3 to TRBJ1-1; TRBD1 is a possible D gene (5 bases). Sequencing used peripheral blood, obtained on day 0 of MenACWY control vaccination. The CDR3 region is CASSYHLTATEAFF. CDR3 nucleotide sequence: TGTGCCAGCAGTTACCATCTGACAGCCACTGAAGCTTTCTTT.